A single sample is the source of the 24 T cell receptor beta chains below, sequenced in a study of low-dose radiotherapy and immunotherapy resistance in tumors. cDNA synthesis used a TRAV/TRBV-specific primer set for both chains. The TCRs were subjected to amplification over approximately 18 PCR cycles employing a constant-region primer in conjunction with a V-primer adapter. Using its own MiXCR run on the reads, TCRdb lists one record per CDR3 protein. The sample contains more than 9,500 distinct CDR3 sequences, 40% to 55% of which appear only once. These TCRs come from a human donor with advanced metastatic prostate, ovarian, gallbladder or colorectal cancer (not recorded which). This table probably holds off-target reads from a library built for another chain.

The V and J genes are TRBV29-1 and TRBJ2-7; D gene unclear. V lost 5 bases, J lost 1 base, and 9 bases lay in between. This CDR3 has 12 amino acids. In germline, CDR1 is SQVTM, CDR2 ANQGSEA. The CDR3 nucleotides are TGCAGCGTTAGGACGGCTTCCTACGAGCAGTACTTC. It specifies CSVRTASYEQYF.

This clonotype turned up a few times. The V and J genes are TRBV12-3 or TRBV12-4 and TRBJ1-4, with TRBD1 as a possible D gene (5 bases). This CDR3 comprises 14 residues. The germline V and J ends were trimmed by 6 bases and 0 bases, with 8 bases remaining between them. CDR3 sequence reads: CASRLGATNEKLFF. The DNA of the CDR3 is TGTGCCAGCAGATTGGGGGCAACTAATGAAAAACTGTTTTTT.

The V gene is TRBV20-1, the J gene TRBJ2-1, with 14 bases identical to TRBD2. The CDR3 runs to 13 residues. Germline loops: CDR1 DFQATT, CDR2 SNEGSKA (reference sequence). The V and J ends lost 4 bases and 13 bases, in that order; junction bases with no gene match: 6. The CDR3 nucleotides are TGCAGTGCTATGGGACTAGCGGGGGAAGGACAGTTCTTC. Translation gives CSAMGLAGEGQFF.

The chain recombines TRBV11-2 with TRBJ2-7; possible D gene TRBD2, 5 bases. Per the germline V gene, CDR1 is SGHAT and CDR2 is FQNNGV. The CDR3 runs 14 residues. V shed 3 bases and J shed 2 bases, with 11 bases lying between them. The CDR3 nucleotides are TGTGCCAGCAGCTTGCCGGACTTTCCCTACGAGCAGTACTTC. Translation gives CASSLPDFPYEQYF.

By sample fraction, this clonotype is medium-sized (0.01 to 0.1%). The V gene is TRBV28, the J gene TRBJ2-5; D is uncertain. The CDR3 totals 15 residues. V was clipped by 3 bases and J by 0 bases, with 11 bases between them. Germline assignment: CDR1 MDHEN and CDR2 SYDVKM. CDR3 nucleotide sequence: TGTGCCAGCAGTTTGACGCGGCCGTACCAAGAGACCCAGTACTTC. It specifies CASSLTRPYQETQYF.

Only a few counts were recorded for this clonotype. The CDR3 protein is CASSYAASEQYF. For the CDR3, the DNA is TGTGCCAGCAGTTACGCCGCTAGCGAGCAGTACTTC. This chain uses TRBV28 with TRBJ2-7; no firm D call. The germline V gene encodes CDR1 MDHEN and CDR2 SYDVKM. This CDR3 is built from 12 residues. The germline V and J ends were trimmed by 4 bases and 6 bases, with 10 bases remaining between them.

This clonotype was found a few times. The rearrangement uses TRBV2 and TRBJ2-3, with D hard to call. The germline gives CDR1 SNHLY, CDR2 FYNNEI. Between the trimmed V and J ends, which lost 7 bases and 0 bases, there was a span of 11 bases. The CDR3 runs to 14 residues. CDR3 region: CASNLLGSTDTQYF. CDR3 sequence (DNA): TGTGCCAGCAACTTACTCGGTAGCACAGATACGCAGTATTTT. Full variable domain (remainder filled in from reference TRBV2 and TRBJ2-3): EPEVTQTPSHQVTQMGQEVILRCVPISNHLYFYWYRQILGQKVEFLVSFYNNEISEKSEIFDDQFSVERPDGSNFTLKIRSTKLEDSAMYFCASNLLGSTDTQYFGPGTRLTVL.

The gene calls are TRBV4-3 and TRBJ2-1; D is perhaps TRBD1 (7 bases). Germline V gives CDR1 LGHNA, CDR2 YSLEER. V was pared by 1 base and J by 12 bases, with 31 bases between. This CDR3 spans 19 amino acids. The CDR3 bases are TGCGCCAGCAGCCAAGGAGTCAGGGGGGTCCTACAGGGAATAGGGAGGCAGTTCTTC. Its protein is CASSQGVRGVLQGIGRQFF.

CDR3 region: CASSITTGDEQYF. The CDR3 DNA is TGTGCCAGCTCAATCACGACAGGGGACGAGCAGTACTTC. V is TRBV18 and J is TRBJ2-7; 8 nucleotides line up with TRBD1. This CDR3 spans 13 amino acids. Looked up from germline, CDR1 is KGHSH and CDR2 is LQKENI. The V gene end was trimmed by 5 bases and the J gene end by 5 bases; junction bases not matched to a gene: 5.

The chain joins TRBV7-2 to TRBJ1-2; 8 bases line up with TRBD1. CDR1 is SGHTA, CDR2 FQGNSA, per germline. This CDR3 is 17 amino acids long. V was pared by 0 bases and J by 0 bases, with 6 bases of the junction left unmatched. CDR3 sequence reads: CASSLALRGRANYGYTF. In nucleotides, the CDR3 is TGTGCCAGCAGCTTAGCTCTCAGGGGGCGGGCTAACTATGGCTACACCTTC.

CDR3 sequence: CASRTSGLFNEQFF. The CDR3 nucleotides read TGTGCCAGCAGAACTAGCGGACTCTTTAATGAGCAGTTCTTC. The V gene is TRBV6-6, the J gene TRBJ2-1; 8 bases map to TRBD2. The ends lost 6 bases at V and 7 bases at J; junction bases unmatched: 8. This CDR3 comprises 14 residues. Germline lookup yields CDR1 MNHNY and CDR2 SVGAGI (reference sequence).

This clonotype counts as medium-sized. The CDR3 bases are TGTGCCAGCAGTCTAGGGGACCGAACCGAGCAGTTCTTC. It encodes CASSLGDRTEQFF. The chain uses TRBV28 and TRBJ2-1; either TRBD1 or TRBD2 may supply D (5 bases each). CDR1 and CDR2 (germline): MDHEN, SYDVKM. V was pared by 5 bases and J by 10 bases, with 15 bases between. The CDR3 length is 13 residues.

The V and J genes are TRBV11-3 and TRBJ2-5; 9 bases agree with TRBD1. With 6 bases clipped from V and 6 bases from J, the junction kept 8 bases outside the gene matches. Per the germline V gene, CDR1 is SGHNT and CDR2 is YENEEA. The CDR3 is 14 amino acids. CDR3 sequence (DNA): TGTGCCAGCAGTTCGACGACAGGGGGTCAGACCCAGTACTTC. It codes for CASSSTTGGQTQYF.

On this clonotype: An end of the junction differs from the germline gene, which may be a read error. The chain uses TRBV5-3 and TRBJ2-5; maybe TRBD1 (6 bases). TRBV5-3 is flagged as an ORF with uncertain function. The CDR3 sequence is 13 residues long. The CDR3 DNA is TGTGCCAGCAGCTGGACAGTACAAGAGACCCAGTACTTC. Amino acids: CASSWTVQETQYF.

This clonotype turned up a few times. This rearrangement joins TRBV5-4 to TRBJ2-7; D not certain. The CDR3 loop spans 14 amino acids. Trimming left V 0 bases short and J 0 bases short, with 7 bases between. Germline-derived CDR1 and CDR2 are SGHNT and YYREEE (reference sequence). The CDR3 here is CASSLDPSSYEQYF. DNA for the CDR3: TGTGCCAGCAGCTTGGATCCGAGCTCCTACGAGCAGTACTTC.

The chain has TRBV7-8 and TRBJ2-7; 11 positions match TRBD2. The trim removed 5 bases at V and 5 bases at J, leaving 17 bases unmatched. Germline-derived CDR1 and CDR2 are SGHVS and FQNEAQ. The CDR3 has 18 amino acids. CDR3 sequence (DNA): TGTGCCAGCAGCAGACCACTACTACTAGCGGGGGTTTCTCACGAGCAGTACTTC. Residues: CASSRPLLLAGVSHEQYF.

A single count supports this clonotype. The chain links TRBV7-9 to TRBJ2-1, with TRBD1 matching 7 bases. V dropped 2 bases and J dropped 6; count of bases not matched to a gene: 7. This CDR3 region has 15 residues. Per germline, CDR1 SEHNR and CDR2 FQNEAQ (reference sequence). In DNA form, the CDR3 reads TGTGCCAGCAGCTTAAGGACAGGTCCCCCCAATGAGCAGTTCTTC. It specifies CASSLRTGPPNEQFF.

This clonotype was found a few times. The CDR3 DNA sequence: TGTGCCAGCAGTTTTACCGGGGCTTTGAACACTGAAGCTTTCTTT. Protein sequence: CASSFTGALNTEAFF. The chain employs TRBV12-3 or TRBV12-4 and TRBJ1-1; D is possibly TRBD1 (5 bases). V lost 3 bases and J 0 bases, leaving 11 bases between the germline ends. This CDR3 spans 15 amino acids.

In its sample, this clonotype ranks as medium-sized. This chain links TRBV10-3 with TRBJ1-2; TRBD1 agrees at 10 bases. CDR1 and CDR2 from the germline V gene are ENHRY and SYGVKD. J gave up 3 bases and V 10 bases, and 8 bases lay outside the gene matches. This CDR3 is 14 amino acids long. This chain's CDR3 is CATAPGQGYYGYTF. CDR3 bases: TGTGCCACTGCCCCGGGACAGGGGTACTATGGCTACACCTTC.

V gene TRBV20-1 combines with J gene TRBJ2-7; D perhaps matches TRBD2 (5 bases). Per germline, CDR1 DFQATT and CDR2 SNEGSKA (reference sequence). Trimming shortened V by 3 bases and J by 6 bases, and 12 bases separated the two germline ends. CDR3 length: 12 amino acids. The CDR3 region is CSASALRGEQYF. The CDR3 DNA sequence: TGCAGTGCTAGTGCCCTACGGGGCGAGCAGTACTTC.

In DNA, the CDR3 is TGCGCCAGCAGCATCCCGGGGGAGGAAACGCAGTATTTT. It encodes CASSIPGEETQYF. This chain uses TRBV5-1 with TRBJ2-3; D perhaps matches TRBD2 (6 bases). The length of the CDR3 is 13 residues. CDR1 and CDR2 (germline): SGHRS, YFSETQ. V lost 4 bases to trimming and J lost 9 bases, with 15 bases between them.

Here the CDR3 reads CASSLIWAEAFF. CDR3 DNA sequence: TGTGCCAGCAGCTTAATCTGGGCTGAAGCTTTCTTT. The V call is TRBV7-2, the J call TRBJ1-1; D unresolved. The germline V gene has CDR1 SGHTA and CDR2 FQGNSA. The CDR3 is 12 residues long. The V end was cut by 2 bases, the J end by 6 bases, with 7 bases between.

This clonotype was seen a handful of times. J is TRBJ1-4 and V is TRBV29-1; no clear D. Trimming took off 1 base at V and 4 bases at J, with 4 bases between the two ends. The CDR3 is 12 amino acids. CDR1 SQVTM and CDR2 ANQGSEA come from the germline V gene. CDR3 region: CSVEGDNEKLFF. The CDR3 DNA follows: TGCAGCGTTGAAGGAGATAATGAAAAACTGTTTTTT.

This chain joins TRBV28 and TRBJ2-7; a possible D gene is TRBD2 (5 bases). The CDR3 has 14 amino acids. Germline assignment: CDR1 MDHEN and CDR2 SYDVKM. Trimming left V 4 bases short and J 5 bases short, with 15 bases between. CDR3 sequence reads: CASSYQLGMDEQYF. CDR3 bases: TGTGCCAGCAGTTACCAACTAGGAATGGACGAGCAGTACTTC.